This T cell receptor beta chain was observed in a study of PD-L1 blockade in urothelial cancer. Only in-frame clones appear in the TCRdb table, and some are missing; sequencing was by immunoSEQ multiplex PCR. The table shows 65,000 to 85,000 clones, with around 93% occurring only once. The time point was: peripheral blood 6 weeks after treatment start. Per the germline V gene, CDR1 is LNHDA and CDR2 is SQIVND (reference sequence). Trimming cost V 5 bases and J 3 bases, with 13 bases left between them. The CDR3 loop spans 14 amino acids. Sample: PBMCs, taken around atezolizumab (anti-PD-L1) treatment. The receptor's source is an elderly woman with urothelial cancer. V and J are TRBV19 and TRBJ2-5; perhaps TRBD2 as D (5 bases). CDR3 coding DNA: TGTGCCAGTAGTTCATTGGACTTCGAAGAGACCCAGTACTTC. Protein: CASSSLDFEETQYF.